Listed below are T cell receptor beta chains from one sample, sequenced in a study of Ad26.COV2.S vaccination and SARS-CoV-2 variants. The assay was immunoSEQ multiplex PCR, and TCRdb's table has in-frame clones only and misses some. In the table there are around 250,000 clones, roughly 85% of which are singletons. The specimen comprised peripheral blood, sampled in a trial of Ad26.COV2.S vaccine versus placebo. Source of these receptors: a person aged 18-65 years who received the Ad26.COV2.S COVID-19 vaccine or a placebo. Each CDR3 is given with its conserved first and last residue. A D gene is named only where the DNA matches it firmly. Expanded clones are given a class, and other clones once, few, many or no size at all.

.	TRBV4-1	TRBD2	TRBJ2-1	TGCGCCAGCAGCCAGGACCTAGCGGGGCATTACAATGAGCAGTTCTTC	CASSQDLAGHYNEQFF
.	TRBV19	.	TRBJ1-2	TGTGCCAGTAGACCAAACCCCGGGACTACCTATGGCTACACCTTC	CASRPNPGTTYGYTF
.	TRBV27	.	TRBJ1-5	TGTGCCAGCAGTCCGAACAGGATCAATCAGCCCCAGCATTTT	CASSPNRINQPQHF
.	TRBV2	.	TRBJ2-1	TGTGCCAGCCCGGGTAGGGGGACCTACAATGAGCAGTTCTTC	CASPGRGTYNEQFF
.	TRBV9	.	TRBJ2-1	TGTGCCAGCAGCGTAGCTCCGGGAGTAGGGGGTGAGCAGTTCTTC	CASSVAPGVGGEQFF
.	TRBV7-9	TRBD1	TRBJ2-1	TGTGCCAGCAGCGGAAAAGACAGGGTCCACTACAATGAGCAGTTCTTC	CASSGKDRVHYNEQFF
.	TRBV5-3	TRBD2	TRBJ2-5	TGTGCCAGAAGCTTGGGAGCGGGGGGTCTTTACCAAGAGACCCAGTACTTC	CARSLGAGGLYQETQYF
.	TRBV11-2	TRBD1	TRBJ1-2	TGTGCCAGCAGCTTAGCGTTTATGGACAGGGGGCGCCCCGGCTATGGCTACACCTTC	CASSLAFMDRGRPGYGYTF
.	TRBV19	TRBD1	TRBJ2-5	TGTGCCAGTAGTAGACAGGGGCGCCTCTCAGAGACCCAGTACTTC	CASSRQGRLSETQYF
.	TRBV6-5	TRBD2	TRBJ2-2	TGTGCCAGCACCTGGGGGGGGGTTGGCACCGGGGAGCTGTTTTTT	CASTWGGVGTGELFF
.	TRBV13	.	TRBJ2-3	TGTGCCAGCAGCTCTCGTCGGGACTGGAGCACAGATACGCAGTATTTT	CASSSRRDWSTDTQYF
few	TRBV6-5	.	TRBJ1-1	TGTGCCAGCTGCGGATGGAACACTGAAGCTTTCTTT	CASCGWNTEAFF
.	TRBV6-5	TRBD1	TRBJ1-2	TGTGCCAGCAGTTACGGCACAGCACAGGGGGCTGATGGCTACACCTTC	CASSYGTAQGADGYTF
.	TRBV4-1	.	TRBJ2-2	TGCGCCAGCAGCCAAGTGGCCAGGGAATTGTACACCGGGGAGCTGTTTTTT	CASSQVARELYTGELFF
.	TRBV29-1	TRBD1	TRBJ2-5	TGCAGCGCTCGGACAGGGGAGGTGACCCAGTACTTC	CSARTGEVTQYF
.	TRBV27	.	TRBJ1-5	TGTGCCAGCAGTTTTGAGGGGCGTAGCAATCAGCCCCAGCATTTT	CASSFEGRSNQPQHF
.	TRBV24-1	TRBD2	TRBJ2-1	TGTGCCACCAGTGATCCGGGACTAGCGGGTTTCTACAATGAGCAGTTCTTC	CATSDPGLAGFYNEQFF
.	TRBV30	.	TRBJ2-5	TGTGCCTGGGGTCCCGGCCCTGGGGAGACCCAGTACTTC	CAWGPGPGETQYF
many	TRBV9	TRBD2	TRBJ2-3	TGTGCCAGCAGCTCCGGACTAGGGGCCCCCACAGATACGCAGTATTTT	CASSSGLGAPTDTQYF
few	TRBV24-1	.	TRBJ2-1	TGTGCCACCAGTGATTTACGGGGGCCCTACAATGAGCAGTTCTTC	CATSDLRGPYNEQFF
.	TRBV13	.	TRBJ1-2	TGTGCCAGCAGCCCTCGGGGAGGGACGATCTATGGCTACACCTTC	CASSPRGGTIYGYTF
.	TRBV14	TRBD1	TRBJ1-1	TGTGCCAGCAGCCAAGTTATCCCAGGGGGCAACACTGAAGCTTTCTTT	CASSQVIPGGNTEAFF
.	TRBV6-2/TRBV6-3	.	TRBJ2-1	TGTGCCAGCAGTTACTCGGGAGGGGGTGAGCAGTTCTTC	CASSYSGGGEQFF
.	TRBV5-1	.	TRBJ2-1	TGCGCCAGCAGCTTGGACGCCCTCTACAATGAGCAGTTCTTC	CASSLDALYNEQFF
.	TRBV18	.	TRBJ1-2	TGTGCCAGCTCACCACCATCGTCCGTCGGGGGCTACACCTTC	CASSPPSSVGGYTF